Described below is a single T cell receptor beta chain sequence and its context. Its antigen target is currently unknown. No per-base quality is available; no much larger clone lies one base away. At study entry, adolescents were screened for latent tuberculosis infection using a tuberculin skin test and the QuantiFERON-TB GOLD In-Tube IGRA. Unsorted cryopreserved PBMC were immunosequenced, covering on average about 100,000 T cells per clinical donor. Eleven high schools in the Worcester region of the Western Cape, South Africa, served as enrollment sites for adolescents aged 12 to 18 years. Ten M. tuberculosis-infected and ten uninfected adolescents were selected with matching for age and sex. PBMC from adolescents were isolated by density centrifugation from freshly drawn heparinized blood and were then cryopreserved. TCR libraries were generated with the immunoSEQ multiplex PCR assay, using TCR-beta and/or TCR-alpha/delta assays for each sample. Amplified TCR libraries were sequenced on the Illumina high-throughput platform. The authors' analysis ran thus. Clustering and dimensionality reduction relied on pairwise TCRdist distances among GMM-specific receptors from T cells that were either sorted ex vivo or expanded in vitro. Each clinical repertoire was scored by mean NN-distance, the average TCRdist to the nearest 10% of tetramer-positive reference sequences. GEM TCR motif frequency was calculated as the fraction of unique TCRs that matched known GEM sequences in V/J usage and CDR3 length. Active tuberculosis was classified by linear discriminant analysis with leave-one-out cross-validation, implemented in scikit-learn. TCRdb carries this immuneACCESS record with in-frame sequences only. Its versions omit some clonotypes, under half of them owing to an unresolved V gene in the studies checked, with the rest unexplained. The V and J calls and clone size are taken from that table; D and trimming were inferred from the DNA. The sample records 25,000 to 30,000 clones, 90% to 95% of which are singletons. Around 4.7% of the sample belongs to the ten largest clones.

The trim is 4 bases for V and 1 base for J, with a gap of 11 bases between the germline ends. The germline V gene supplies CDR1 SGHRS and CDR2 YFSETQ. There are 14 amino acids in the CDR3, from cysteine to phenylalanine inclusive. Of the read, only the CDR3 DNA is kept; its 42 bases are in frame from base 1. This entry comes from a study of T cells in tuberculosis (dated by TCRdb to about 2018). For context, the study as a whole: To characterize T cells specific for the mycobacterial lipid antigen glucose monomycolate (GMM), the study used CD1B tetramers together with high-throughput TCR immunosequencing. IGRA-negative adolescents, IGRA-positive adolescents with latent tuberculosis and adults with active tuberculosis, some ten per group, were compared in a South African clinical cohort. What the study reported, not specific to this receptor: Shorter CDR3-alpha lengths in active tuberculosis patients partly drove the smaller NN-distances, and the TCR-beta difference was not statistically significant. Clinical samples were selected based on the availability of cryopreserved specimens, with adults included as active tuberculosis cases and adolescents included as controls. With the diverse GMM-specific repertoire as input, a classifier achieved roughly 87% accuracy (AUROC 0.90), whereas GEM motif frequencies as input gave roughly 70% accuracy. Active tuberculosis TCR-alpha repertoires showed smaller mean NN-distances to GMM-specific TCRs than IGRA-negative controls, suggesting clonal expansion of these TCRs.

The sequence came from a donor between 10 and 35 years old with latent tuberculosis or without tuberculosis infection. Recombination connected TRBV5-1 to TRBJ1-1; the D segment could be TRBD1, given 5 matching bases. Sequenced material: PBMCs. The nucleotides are TGCGCCAGCAGCCTAGGGGTAGGGAACACTGAAGCTTTCTTT. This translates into CASSLGVGNTEAFF. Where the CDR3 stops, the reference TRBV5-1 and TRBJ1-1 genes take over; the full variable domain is KAGVTQTPRYLIKTRGQQVTLSCSPISGHRSVSWYQQTPGQGLQFLFEYFSETQRNKGNFPGRFSGRQFSNSRSEMNVSTLELGDSALYLCASSLGVGNTEAFFGQGTRLTVV.